The 14 T cell receptor beta chains in this list originate from one sample, sequenced in a study of control samples from healthy donors and cancer patients. Only in-frame clones appear in the TCRdb table, and some are missing; sequencing was by immunoSEQ multiplex PCR. The data contain 100,000 to 150,000 clones, more than 75% of them singletons. Material: blood. All receptors come from a man between 60 and 75 years old in good health.

The chain carries TRBV14 and TRBJ1-1; D is perhaps TRBD1 (6 bases). Germline V gene lookup returns CDR1 SGHDN and CDR2 FVKESK. Trimming pared 2 bases from V and 4 bases from J, leaving 11 bases between. The CDR3 spans 14 residues. The CDR3 DNA reads TGTGCCAGCAGCCAACAGGGGAGGGTCACTGAAGCTTTCTTT. It is translated as CASSQQGRVTEAFF.

This sequence joins TRBV15 and TRBJ1-4; D perhaps matches TRBD1 (6 bases). V lost 1 base and J 7 bases, leaving 16 bases between the germline ends. Per the germline V gene, CDR1 is LNHNV and CDR2 is YYDKDF (reference sequence). This CDR3 spans 16 amino acids. CDR3 coding DNA: TGTGCCACCAGCAGAGTCGATAGGGGGGCAGGTGAAAAACTGTTTTTT. Translated: CATSRVDRGAGEKLFF.

The V gene is TRBV24-1, the J gene TRBJ1-5; the D is unclear. V was clipped by 9 bases and J by 1 base, with 12 bases between them. Germline V gives CDR1 KGHDR, CDR2 SFDVKD. There are 14 residues in the CDR3. This chain's CDR3 is CATGGWRSNQPQHF. In nucleotides, the CDR3 is TGTGCCACCGGAGGTTGGCGGAGCAATCAGCCCCAGCATTTT.

The rearrangement joins TRBV6-5 to TRBJ1-4; 7 bases match TRBD1. The length of the CDR3 is 14 residues. Germline V gene sequence: CDR1 MNHEY, CDR2 SVGAGI. This chain's CDR3 is CAGRKGAGGEKLFF. The CDR3 bases are TGTGCAGGCCGTAAGGGGGCAGGAGGAGAAAAACTGTTTTTT.

V and J are TRBV2 and TRBJ2-2; TRBD1 matches at 7 bases. CDR1 and CDR2 from the germline V gene are SNHLY and FYNNEI. V lost 6 bases and J lost 5; bases outside the gene matches: 6. The CDR3 length is 14 residues. CDR3 protein: CASRDATGTGELFF. CDR3 sequence (DNA): TGTGCCAGCAGGGACGCGACAGGGACCGGGGAGCTGTTTTTT.

This chain connects TRBV7-2 to TRBJ2-7; D is unclear. Trimming took 4 bases from V and 5 from J, leaving 15 bases between them. CDR1 and CDR2 from the germline V gene are SGHTA and FQGNSA. The CDR3 covers 14 residues. For the CDR3, the DNA is TGTGCCAGCAGCTGGCATAGGGCGGCCGACGAGCAGTACTTC. This sequence encodes CASSWHRAADEQYF. The full variable domain, with the rest looked up from reference TRBV7-2 and TRBJ2-7, is GAGVSQSPSNKVTEKGKDVELRCDPISGHTALYWYRQSLGQGLEFLIYFQGNSAPDKSGLPSDRFSAERTGGSVSTLTIQRTQQEDSAVYLCASSWHRAADEQYFGPGTRLTVT.

The chain is built from TRBV10-3 and TRBJ1-1; 9 bases match TRBD1. This CDR3 is built from 14 residues. Trimming removed 6 bases from V and 5 bases from J; junction bases left unmatched: 7. CDR1 and CDR2 from the germline V gene are ENHRY and SYGVKD. Here the CDR3 DNA reads TGTGCCATCAGACGGACAGGGGCGGAGACTGAAGCTTTCTTT. Protein: CAIRRTGAETEAFF.

The chain couples TRBV7-2 to TRBJ2-5; D remains unclear. There are 15 residues in the CDR3. The germline CDR1 and CDR2 sequences are SGHTA and FQGNSA. With 7 bases removed from V and 5 bases from J, the gap between germline ends came to 20 bases. The CDR3 reads CASTPIGGVGETQYF. CDR3 DNA: TGTGCCAGCACCCCTATCGGCGGAGTGGGTGAGACCCAGTACTTC.

The chain has TRBV7-8 and TRBJ1-3; D not resolved. The V and J ends lost 5 bases and 0 bases respectively, with 14 bases between them. Germline CDR1 SGHVS, CDR2 FQNEAQ. This CDR3 is built from 16 residues. The CDR3 protein is CASSRSDLLSGNTIYF. As DNA, the CDR3 is TGTGCCAGCAGCCGTTCGGACTTACTCTCTGGAAACACCATATATTTT.

The chain combines TRBV7-2 with TRBJ1-2; D unclear. Trimming took off 5 bases at V and 2 bases at J, with 9 bases between the two ends. Germline lookup yields CDR1 SGHTA and CDR2 FQGNSA. This CDR3 has 13 residues. The CDR3 nucleotides are TGTGCCAGCAGCGTCGACAAAAACTATGGCTACACCTTC. Amino acid sequence: CASSVDKNYGYTF.

The gene calls are TRBV7-9 and TRBJ2-7; D is possibly TRBD2 (5 bases). Trimming left V 2 bases short and J 3 bases short, with 8 bases between. Germline-derived CDR1 and CDR2 are SEHNR and FQNEAQ (reference sequence). This CDR3 has 13 amino acids. CDR3 coding DNA: TGTGCCAGCAGCTTAATGGAGGACTACGAGCAGTACTTC. Translation gives CASSLMEDYEQYF.

The chain joins TRBV9 to TRBJ2-3; D tentatively reads TRBD1 or TRBD2 (7 bases each). Trimming left V 2 bases short and J 7 bases short, with 23 bases between. Looked up from germline, CDR1 is SGDLS and CDR2 is YYNGEE. This CDR3 region has 17 residues. This CDR3 reads CASSVDGEGGGVNTQYF. CDR3 nucleotides: TGTGCCAGCAGCGTGGACGGCGAGGGAGGGGGCGTGAATACGCAGTATTTT.

The CDR3 here is CANGTGIASTDTQYF. As DNA, the CDR3 is TGTGCCAACGGGACAGGAATCGCTAGCACAGATACGCAGTATTTT. The chain carries TRBV7-9 and TRBJ2-3, with 8 bases lining up with TRBD1. This CDR3 is built from 15 residues. The germline CDR1 and CDR2 sequences are SEHNR and FQNEAQ (reference sequence). J gave up 0 bases and V 10 bases, and 9 bases lay outside the gene matches.

The chain employs TRBV2 and TRBJ1-4; no definite D call. The CDR3 extends over 15 amino acids. Deletions cut 6 bases from V and 5 bases from J, with 16 bases between. Germline CDR1 reads SNHLY; CDR2 reads FYNNEI. Here the CDR3 DNA reads TGTGCCAGCAGGGCCGCCGGGATCAGCAATGAAAAACTGTTTTTT. Translation: CASRAAGISNEKLFF.